This TCR beta chain was retrieved from a study of cytomegalovirus exposure and HLA in healthy donors. Study context: About 85 million unique TCR sequences came from HLA-typed donors in an early release.

Germline trimming cut 6 bases from V and 0 bases from J; bases unmatched to any gene: 5. The V gene's germline CDR1 is ENHRY and CDR2 SYGVKD. The CDR3 is 15 amino acids. With regard to this clone: Its antigen is currently unknown.

Study-wide points: It emerged from a later analysis that several of the most significant clusters appeared to be linked to common viral pathogens.

The primer mix had 60 Vbeta and 13 Jbeta primers. Repertoires were generated with immunoSEQ multiplex PCR, while TCRdb's copy carries only in-frame clones and drops some. The sample contains 150,000 to 200,000 clones, around 80% of which appear only once. The chain joins TRBV10-3 to TRBJ2-7; 10 nucleotides align to TRBD2. This receptor was taken from a woman aged 25 to 39 in good health and CMV-seropositive. The sequenced material came from PBMCs. The CDR3 loop is CAIRGTSDFSYEQYF. DNA of the CDR3: TGTGCCATCAGGGGGACTAGCGACTTCTCCTACGAGCAGTACTTC.